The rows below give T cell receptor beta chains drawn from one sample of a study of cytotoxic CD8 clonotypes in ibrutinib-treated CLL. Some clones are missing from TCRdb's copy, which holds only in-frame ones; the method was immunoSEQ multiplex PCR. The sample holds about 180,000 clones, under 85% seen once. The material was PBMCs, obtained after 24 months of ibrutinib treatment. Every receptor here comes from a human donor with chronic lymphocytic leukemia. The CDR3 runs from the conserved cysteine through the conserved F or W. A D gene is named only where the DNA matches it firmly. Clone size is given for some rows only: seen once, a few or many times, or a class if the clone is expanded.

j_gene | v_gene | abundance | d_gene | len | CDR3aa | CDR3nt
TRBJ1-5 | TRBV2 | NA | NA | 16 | CASSEALNPGDQPQHF | TGTGCCAGCAGTGAAGCGCTTAACCCAGGGGATCAGCCCCAGCATTTT
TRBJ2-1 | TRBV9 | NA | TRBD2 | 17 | CASSVDPTSGRRNEQFF | TGTGCCAGCAGCGTAGATCCCACTAGCGGGAGACGGAATGAGCAGTTCTTC
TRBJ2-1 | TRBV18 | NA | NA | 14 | CASQGVMAGYEQFF | TGTGCCAGCCAAGGGGTGATGGCCGGCTATGAGCAGTTCTTC
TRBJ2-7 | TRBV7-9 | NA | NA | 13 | CASSSARVYEQYF | TGTGCCAGCAGCTCGGCCAGGGTGTACGAGCAGTACTTC
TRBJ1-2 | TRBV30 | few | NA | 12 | CAWSVAGSGYTF | TGTGCCTGGAGTGTCGCTGGCTCTGGCTACACCTTC
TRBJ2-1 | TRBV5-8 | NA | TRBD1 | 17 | CASSYLTGTGVYNEQFF | TGTGCCAGCAGTTATCTTACCGGGACAGGGGTCTACAATGAGCAGTTCTTC
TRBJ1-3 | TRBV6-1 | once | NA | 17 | CASSEASGGRLGNTIYF | TGTGCCAGCAGTGAAGCTTCGGGGGGGCGTCTAGGAAACACCATATATTTT
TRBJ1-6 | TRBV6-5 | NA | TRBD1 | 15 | CASSYSGTANSPLHF | TGTGCCAGCAGTTATTCCGGGACAGCCAATTCACCCCTCCACTTT
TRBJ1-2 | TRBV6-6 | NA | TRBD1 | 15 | CASSPGTGNKRGYTF | TGTGCCAGCAGCCCCGGGACAGGGAATAAGAGGGGCTACACCTTC
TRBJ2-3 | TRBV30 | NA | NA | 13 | CALDPKSVDTQYF | TGTGCCCTGGACCCGAAAAGCGTAGATACGCAGTATTTT
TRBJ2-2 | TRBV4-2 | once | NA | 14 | CASSQDRGTGELFF | TGTGCCAGCAGCCAAGACAGGGGCACCGGGGAGCTGTTTTTT
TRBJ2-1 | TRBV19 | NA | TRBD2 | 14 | CASRNGGGRNEQFF | TGTGCCAGTAGGAACGGCGGGGGGCGCAATGAGCAGTTCTTC
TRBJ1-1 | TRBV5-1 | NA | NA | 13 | CASSRRGNTEAFF | TGCGCCAGCAGCCGTAGGGGGAACACTGAAGCTTTCTTT
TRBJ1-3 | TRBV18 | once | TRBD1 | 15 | CASSPRRDRENTIYF | TGTGCCAGCTCACCTCGCCGGGACAGGGAGAACACCATATATTTT
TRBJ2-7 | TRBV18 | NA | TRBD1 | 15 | CASSPLRTGWDEQYF | TGTGCCAGCTCACCCCTTCGGACAGGGTGGGACGAGCAGTACTTC
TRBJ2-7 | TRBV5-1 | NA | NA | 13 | CASTFGGAYEQYF | TGCGCCAGCACCTTTGGGGGGGCTTACGAGCAGTACTTC
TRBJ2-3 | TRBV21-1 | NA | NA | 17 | CASSKGRHPHSTDTQYF | TGTGCCAGCAGCAAAGGTCGGCATCCCCACTCCACAGATACGCAGTATTTT
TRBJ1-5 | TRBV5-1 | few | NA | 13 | CASSLFLGQPQHF | TGCGCCAGCAGCTTGTTTTTGGGTCAGCCCCAGCATTTT
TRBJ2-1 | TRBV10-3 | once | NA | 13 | CAISEADYNEQFF | TGTGCCATCAGTGAGGCAGACTACAATGAGCAGTTCTTC
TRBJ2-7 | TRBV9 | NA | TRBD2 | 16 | CASSPPRTSGSYEQYF | TGTGCCAGCAGCCCTCCCCGGACTAGCGGGAGTTACGAGCAGTACTTC
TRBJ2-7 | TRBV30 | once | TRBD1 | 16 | CAWSFGRGTGPGEQYF | TGTGCCTGGAGTTTCGGGAGAGGGACAGGGCCGGGAGAGCAGTACTTC
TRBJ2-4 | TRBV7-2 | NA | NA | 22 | CASSLARVGRAQASIAKNIQYF | TGTGCCAGCAGCTTAGCACGCGTCGGCCGGGCCCAAGCTTCGATAGCCAAAAACATTCAGTACTTC
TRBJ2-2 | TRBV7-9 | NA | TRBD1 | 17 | CASSQPRGQGSTGELFF | TGTGCCAGCAGTCAACCCAGGGGGCAGGGTAGCACCGGGGAGCTGTTTTTT
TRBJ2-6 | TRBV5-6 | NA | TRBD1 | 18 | CASSTSRDRGSGANVLTF | TGTGCCAGCAGCACCAGCAGGGACAGGGGGTCAGGGGCCAACGTCCTGACTTTC
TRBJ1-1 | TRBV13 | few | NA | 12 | CASNLGYTEAFF | TGTGCCAGCAACCTCGGATACACTGAAGCTTTCTTT
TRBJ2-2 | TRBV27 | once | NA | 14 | CASSFIKGAGELFF | TGTGCCAGCAGTTTTATAAAGGGCGCCGGGGAGCTGTTTTTT
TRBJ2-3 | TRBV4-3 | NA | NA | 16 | CASSQVGTPQGDTQYF | TGCGCCAGCAGCCAGGTTGGCACCCCCCAGGGAGATACGCAGTATTTT
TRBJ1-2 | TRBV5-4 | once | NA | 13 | CASSLGVDYGYTF | TGTGCCAGCAGCTTGGGGGTCGACTATGGCTACACCTTC
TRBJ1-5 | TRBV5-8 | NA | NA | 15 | CASSLLETLNQPQHF | TGTGCCAGCAGCTTGCTTGAGACACTAAATCAGCCCCAGCATTTT
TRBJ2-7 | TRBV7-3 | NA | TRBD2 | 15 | CASSLAGGPPYEQYF | TGTGCCAGCAGCCTAGCGGGAGGGCCCCCCTACGAGCAGTACTTC
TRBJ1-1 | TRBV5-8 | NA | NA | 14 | CASSLRSGGTEAFF | TGTGCCAGCAGCTTGAGATCAGGTGGTACTGAAGCTTTCTTT
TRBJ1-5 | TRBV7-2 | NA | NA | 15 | CASSFQGRTNQPQHF | TGTGCCAGCAGCTTCCAGGGGCGAACTAATCAGCCCCAGCATTTT
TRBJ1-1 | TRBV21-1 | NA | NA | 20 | CASSNRGFTGGRRWNTEAFF | TGTGCCAGCAGCAATAGGGGTTTTACAGGGGGTCGTCGTTGGAACACTGAAGCTTTCTTT
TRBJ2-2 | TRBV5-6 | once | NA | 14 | CASSLQGGTGELFF | TGTGCCAGCAGCTTGCAGGGCGGCACCGGGGAGCTGTTTTTT
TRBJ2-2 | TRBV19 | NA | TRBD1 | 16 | CASSPKGQLVPGELFF | TGTGCCAGTAGCCCAAAGGGACAGCTGGTCCCCGGGGAGCTGTTTTTT
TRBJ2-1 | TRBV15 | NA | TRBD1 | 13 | CATSRGDSNEQFF | TGTGCCACCAGCAGAGGGGACAGCAATGAGCAGTTCTTC
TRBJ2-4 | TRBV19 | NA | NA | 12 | CASSIAGNIQYF | TGTGCCAGTAGTATAGCAGGGAACATTCAGTACTTC
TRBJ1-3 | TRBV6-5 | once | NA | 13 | CAPTTGAGNTIYF | TGTGCCCCTACGACGGGCGCGGGAAACACCATATATTTT
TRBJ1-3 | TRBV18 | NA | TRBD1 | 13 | CASSAQGRNTIYF | TGTGCCAGCTCAGCACAGGGGAGAAACACCATATATTTT
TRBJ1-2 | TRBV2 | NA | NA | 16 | CASISRQGVDNYGYTF | TGTGCCAGCATCTCTCGCCAGGGAGTTGATAACTATGGCTACACCTTC